The rows below give T cell receptor beta chains drawn from one sample of a study of early T cells in non-severe SARS-CoV-2 infection. TCRdb used MiXCR to reprocess the 5' RACE reads, holding one entry per CDR3 protein. The table shows about 66,000 distinct CDR3 sequences, with over 10% occurring only once. The sequenced sample was whole blood. These receptor sequences come from an adult who was a healthcare worker with PCR-confirmed SARS-CoV-2 infection or an uninfected control (not recorded which). Each CDR3 is given with its conserved first and last residue. A D gene is named only where the DNA matches it firmly. Not all rows give a size; the values are once, few, many and, for expanded clones, a class.

d_gene,v_gene,abundance,j_gene,CDR3aa,CDR3nt
-,TRBV7-8,-,TRBJ2-2,CASSLAGAGTGELFF,TGTGCCAGCAGCTTAGCGGGAGCGGGCACCGGGGAGCTGTTTTTT
TRBD2,TRBV4-1,few,TRBJ2-3,CASSQAGGPPDTQYF,TGCGCCAGCAGCCAGGCGGGAGGGCCTCCAGATACGCAGTATTTT
TRBD2,TRBV20-1,few,TRBJ2-1,CSARASGSRLEQFF,TGCAGTGCTAGAGCTAGCGGGAGCAGGCTTGAGCAGTTCTTC
-,TRBV28,-,TRBJ2-2,CASHKGRQVTGELFF,TGTGCCAGCCACAAGGGCCGCCAAGTAACCGGGGAGCTGTTTTTT
TRBD2,TRBV28,few,TRBJ2-7,CAGRTSGSYEQYF,TGTGCCGGCCGGACTAGCGGCTCCTACGAGCAGTACTTC
TRBD1,TRBV5-1,few,TRBJ1-2,CASSLTGGTNYGYTF,TGCGCCAGCAGCTTGACAGGGGGCACGAACTATGGCTACACCTTC
TRBD1,TRBV14,many,TRBJ1-4,CASSLELGGLGEKLFF,TGTGCCAGCAGCCTCGAACTAGGGGGCTTGGGTGAAAAACTGTTTTTT
TRBD1,TRBV5-1,-,TRBJ1-5,CASSLQGVSNQPQHF,TGCGCCAGCAGCTTGCAGGGGGTTAGCAATCAGCCCCAGCATTTT
-,TRBV6-2/TRBV6-3,-,TRBJ1-1,CASTKPPGTEAFF,TGTGCCAGCACAAAGCCACCCGGCACTGAAGCTTTCTTT
-,TRBV29-1,few,TRBJ2-7,CSALLSSYEQYF,TGCAGCGCTCTCTTGAGCTCCTACGAGCAGTACTTC
-,TRBV5-5,many,TRBJ1-1,CASSFTQGYANTEAFF,TGTGCCAGCAGCTTCACCCAGGGGTATGCGAACACTGAAGCTTTCTTT
TRBD2,TRBV20-1,-,TRBJ2-1,CSARDPLAGPWDEQFF,TGCAGTGCTAGAGACCCTCTAGCGGGACCTTGGGATGAGCAGTTCTTC
-,TRBV18,-,TRBJ2-3,CASSPPVSNTDTQYF,TGTGCCAGCTCACCACCGGTTTCGAACACAGATACGCAGTATTTT
TRBD2,TRBV6-2/TRBV6-3,-,TRBJ2-2,CASSAVLAVRSRNTGELFF,TGTGCCAGCAGTGCGGTCCTAGCGGTGCGGAGTAGGAACACCGGGGAGCTGTTTTTT
-,TRBV9,many,TRBJ2-7,CASSVDTAVRGHEQYF,TGTGCCAGCAGCGTAGACACGGCGGTAAGAGGTCACGAGCAGTACTTC
-,TRBV11-3,many,TRBJ2-2,CASSRTANTGELFF,TGTGCCAGCAGCCGGACAGCCAACACCGGGGAGCTGTTTTTT
TRBD1,TRBV18,few,TRBJ2-3,CASSLDRGAADTQYF,TGTGCCAGCTCGCTGGACAGGGGCGCAGCAGATACGCAGTATTTT
-,TRBV3-1,-,TRBJ2-5,CASSQDSLFKETQYF,TGTGCCAGCAGCCAAGATTCACTTTTTAAAGAGACCCAGTACTTC
TRBD2,TRBV20-1,few,TRBJ2-1,CSAPGTSGTLNEQFF,TGCAGTGCTCCCGGGACTAGCGGGACCTTAAATGAGCAGTTCTTC
-,TRBV20-1,many,TRBJ1-1,CSANTALPEAFF,TGCAGTGCTAATACAGCTCTTCCTGAAGCTTTCTTT
-,TRBV11-3,few,TRBJ1-1,CASSQGGWDTEAFF,TGTGCCAGCAGCCAAGGTGGTTGGGACACTGAAGCTTTCTTT
TRBD2,TRBV28,many,TRBJ2-1,CASSLNLAGVEQFF,TGTGCCAGCAGTTTAAATCTAGCGGGAGTTGAGCAGTTCTTC
-,TRBV15,many,TRBJ2-1,CATSPDDNEQFF,TGTGCCACCAGCCCAGACGACAATGAGCAGTTCTTC
TRBD1,TRBV28,many,TRBJ2-2,CASSLSRGRSGELFF,TGTGCCAGCAGCCTTTCGAGGGGGCGGTCCGGGGAGCTGTTTTTT
TRBD2,TRBV4-3,-,TRBJ2-1,CASSPQQLAGVDSRNEQFF,TGCGCCAGCAGCCCTCAGCAGCTAGCGGGAGTTGATTCGAGGAATGAGCAGTTCTTC
TRBD1,TRBV7-2,-,TRBJ2-1,CASSLGPGQYNEQFF,TGTGCCAGCAGCTTAGGCCCGGGACAGTACAATGAGCAGTTCTTC
TRBD1,TRBV28,-,TRBJ2-3,CATDRGSFTDTQYF,TGTGCTACCGACAGGGGGTCTTTCACAGATACGCAGTATTTT
-,TRBV2,few,TRBJ2-3,CASSEASLVAQYF,TGTGCCAGCAGTGAAGCCTCACTGGTCGCGCAGTATTTT
-,TRBV29-1,-,TRBJ2-1,CSVSPRGGYNEQFF,TGCAGCGTTTCCCCTCGTGGGGGCTACAATGAGCAGTTCTTC
-,TRBV6-4,many,TRBJ2-2,CASSPGNTGELFF,TGTGCCAGCAGTCCCGGGAACACCGGGGAGCTGTTTTTT
-,TRBV5-4,many,TRBJ1-2,CASSLGGTSLNYGYTF,TGTGCCAGCAGCTTAGGCGGGACATCGCTTAACTATGGCTACACCTTC
TRBD2,TRBV28,-,TRBJ2-1,CASRPSGRKGEQFF,TGTGCCAGCAGGCCTAGCGGGAGGAAGGGTGAGCAGTTCTTC
TRBD2,TRBV14,few,TRBJ2-1,CASDPLAGGSYNEQFF,TGTGCCAGCGATCCCCTAGCGGGGGGCTCCTACAATGAGCAGTTCTTC
TRBD2,TRBV5-8,-,TRBJ2-7,CASSFTKGVGLAYEQYF,TGTGCCAGCAGCTTTACGAAGGGTGTGGGACTAGCGTACGAGCAGTACTTC
TRBD2,TRBV5-1,large,TRBJ2-5,CASSLVKASGQETQYF,TGCGCCAGCAGCTTGGTTAAGGCTAGCGGGCAAGAGACCCAGTACTTC
TRBD1,TRBV19,-,TRBJ2-2,CASGTGPGELFF,TGTGCCAGTGGGACAGGGCCCGGGGAGCTGTTTTTT
-,TRBV27,few,TRBJ1-4,CASSLSLGAANEKLFF,TGTGCCAGCAGTTTATCGCTCGGGGCGGCTAATGAAAAACTGTTTTTT
-,TRBV12-3/TRBV12-4,many,TRBJ1-2,CASSLSGTNYGYTF,TGTGCCAGCAGTTTGTCAGGGACAAACTATGGCTACACCTTC
-,TRBV5-6,few,TRBJ2-2,CASRRSSSGELFF,TGTGCCAGCAGAAGGAGTTCTTCCGGGGAGCTGTTTTTT
-,TRBV10-3,many,TRBJ1-6,CAISESGTVNSPLHF,TGTGCCATCAGTGAGTCAGGGACGGTTAATTCACCCCTCCACTTT
-,TRBV20-1,-,TRBJ2-7,CSASVRRSSYEQYF,TGCAGTGCGAGCGTGCGCCGGAGCTCCTACGAGCAGTACTTC
-,TRBV28,many,TRBJ1-1,CASGRLRNTEAFF,TGTGCCAGCGGAAGGCTACGGAACACTGAAGCTTTCTTT
TRBD2,TRBV5-6,many,TRBJ2-1,CASSPPGLAVGAYNEQFF,TGTGCCAGCAGCCCCCCGGGACTAGCGGTAGGCGCCTACAATGAGCAGTTCTTC
TRBD1,TRBV6-1,-,TRBJ2-1,CASRPTGGWYNEQFF,TGTGCCAGCAGACCGACAGGGGGGTGGTACAATGAGCAGTTCTTC
TRBD2,TRBV11-2,few,TRBJ2-5,CASSLSSGIGETQYF,TGTGCCAGCAGCTTATCTAGCGGGATAGGAGAGACCCAGTACTTC
-,TRBV7-8,-,TRBJ1-4,CASSLSPHTNRGGEEKLFF,TGTGCCAGCAGCTTATCGCCTCACACAAATCGGGGGGGCGAGGAAAAACTGTTTTTT